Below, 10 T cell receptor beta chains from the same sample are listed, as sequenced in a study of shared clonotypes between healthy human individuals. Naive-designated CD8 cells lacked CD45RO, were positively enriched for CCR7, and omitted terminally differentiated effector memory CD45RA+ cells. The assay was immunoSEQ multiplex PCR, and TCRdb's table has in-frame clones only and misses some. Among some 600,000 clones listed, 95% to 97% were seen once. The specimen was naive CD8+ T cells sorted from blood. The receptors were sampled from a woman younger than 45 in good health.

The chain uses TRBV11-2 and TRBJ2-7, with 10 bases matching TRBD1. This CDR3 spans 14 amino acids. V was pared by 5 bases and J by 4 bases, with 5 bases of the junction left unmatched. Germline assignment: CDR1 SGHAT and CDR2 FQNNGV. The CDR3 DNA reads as TGTGCCAGCAGCCTGGGACAGGGGAGATACGAGCAGTACTTC. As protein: CASSLGQGRYEQYF. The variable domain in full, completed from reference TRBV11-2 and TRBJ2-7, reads EAGVAQSPRYKIIEKRQSVAFWCNPISGHATLYWYQQILGQGPKLLIQFQNNGVVDDSQLPKDRFSAERLKGVDSTLKIQPAKLEDSAVYLCASSLGQGRYEQYFGPGTRLTVT.

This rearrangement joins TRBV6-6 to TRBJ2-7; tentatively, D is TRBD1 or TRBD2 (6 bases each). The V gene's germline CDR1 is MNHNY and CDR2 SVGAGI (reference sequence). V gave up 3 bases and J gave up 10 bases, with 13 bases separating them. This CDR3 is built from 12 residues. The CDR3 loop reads CASSYLGGGQYF. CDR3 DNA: TGTGCCAGCAGTTATCTCGGGGGCGGCCAGTACTTC.

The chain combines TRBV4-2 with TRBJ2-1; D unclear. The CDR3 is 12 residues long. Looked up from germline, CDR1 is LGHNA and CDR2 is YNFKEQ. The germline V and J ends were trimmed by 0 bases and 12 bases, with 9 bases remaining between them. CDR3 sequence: CASSQDGLVQFF. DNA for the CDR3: TGTGCCAGCAGCCAAGATGGGCTGGTGCAGTTCTTC.

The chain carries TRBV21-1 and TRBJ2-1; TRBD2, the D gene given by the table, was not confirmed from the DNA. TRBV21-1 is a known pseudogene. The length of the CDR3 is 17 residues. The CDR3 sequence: CASSKENSGRHYNEQFF. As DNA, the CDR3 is TGTGCCAGCAGCAAAGAGAATAGCGGGAGGCATTACAATGAGCAGTTCTTC.

CDR3 bases: TGTGCCAGTAGTCGAGCGGGAGAATCTTCTTTGGAGACCCAGTACTTC. It yields the protein CASSRAGESSLETQYF. The V gene is TRBV19, the J gene TRBJ2-5; 8 bases are shared with TRBD2. CDR1 is LNHDA, CDR2 SQIVND, per germline (reference sequence). V trimming: 5 bases; J trimming: 5 bases; junction bases outside the gene matches: 13. This CDR3 has 16 amino acids.

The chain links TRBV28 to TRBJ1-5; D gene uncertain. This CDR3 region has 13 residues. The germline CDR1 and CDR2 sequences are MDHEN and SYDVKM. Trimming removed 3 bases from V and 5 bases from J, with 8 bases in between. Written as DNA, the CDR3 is TGTGCCAGCAGTTTGGAATTCCATCAGCCCCAGCATTTT. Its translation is CASSLEFHQPQHF.

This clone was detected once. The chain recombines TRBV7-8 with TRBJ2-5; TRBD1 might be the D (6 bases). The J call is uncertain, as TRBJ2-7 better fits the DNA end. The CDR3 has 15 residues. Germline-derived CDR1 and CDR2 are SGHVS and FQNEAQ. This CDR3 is CASSFSRSKGGEQYF. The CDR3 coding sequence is TGTGCCAGCAGCTTTTCCCGATCCAAAGGGGGCGAGCAGTACTTC.

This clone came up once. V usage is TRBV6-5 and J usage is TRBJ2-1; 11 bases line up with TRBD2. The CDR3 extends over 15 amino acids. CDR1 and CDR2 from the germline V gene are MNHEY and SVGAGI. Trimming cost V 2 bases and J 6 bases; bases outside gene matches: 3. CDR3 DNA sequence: TGTGCCAGCAGTTACACACTAGCGGGAGCCAATGAGCAGTTCTTC. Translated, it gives CASSYTLAGANEQFF.

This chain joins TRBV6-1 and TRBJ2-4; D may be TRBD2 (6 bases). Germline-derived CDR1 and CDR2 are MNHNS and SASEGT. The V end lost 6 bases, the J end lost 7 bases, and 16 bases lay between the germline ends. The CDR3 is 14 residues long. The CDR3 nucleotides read TGTGCCAGCAGCCCTCCTGGCCGGGAGAACATTCAGTACTTC. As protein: CASSPPGRENIQYF.

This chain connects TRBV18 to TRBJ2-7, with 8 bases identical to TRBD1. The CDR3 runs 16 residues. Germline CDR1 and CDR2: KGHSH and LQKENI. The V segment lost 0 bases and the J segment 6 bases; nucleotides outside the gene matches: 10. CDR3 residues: CASSPPRTRTGPEQYF. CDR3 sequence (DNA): TGTGCCAGCTCACCACCGAGAACTCGGACAGGGCCCGAGCAGTACTTC.